A selection of T cell receptor beta chains follows, all from one sample in a study of radiation and T cells in renal cell carcinoma. Libraries were prepared by immunoSEQ multiplex PCR; TCRdb keeps only in-frame clonotypes and omits some of them. The table lists approximately 85,000 clones, about nine tenths of them singletons, with approximately 6% in the top ten. This material consisted of blood, taken from a patient whose treatment included radiotherapy and nephrectomy. These TCRs come from a woman between 70 and 85 years old with renal cell carcinoma. Both conserved end residues are part of each CDR3. A D gene is named only where the DNA matches it firmly. Size is omitted from some rows. Given values are once, few, many or a class for expanded clones.

CDR3nt,CDR3aa,abundance,d_gene,j_gene,v_gene,len
TGTGCCAGCAGCTTAGGGCTGGTGTCGGATACGCAGTATTTT,CASSLGLVSDTQYF,-,-,TRBJ2-3,TRBV7-2,14
TGTGCCAGCAGTTACAGGGTTGGGGGAACTGAAGCTTTCTTT,CASSYRVGGTEAFF,-,-,TRBJ1-1,TRBV6-5,14
TGTGCCAGTAGTATCGCGGGGGGCCGGATCACTGAAGCTTTCTTT,CASSIAGGRITEAFF,-,-,TRBJ1-1,TRBV19,15
TGCGCCAGCAGCTTCGGGATATCGAACACCGGGGAGCTGTTTTTT,CASSFGISNTGELFF,-,-,TRBJ2-2,TRBV5-1,15
TGTGCCAGCAGCCGCGGGTATCAAGAGACCCAGTACTTC,CASSRGYQETQYF,-,-,TRBJ2-5,TRBV14,13
TGTGCCAGCAGGCGGGGAAGCGGGGGAGATACGCAGTATTTT,CASRRGSGGDTQYF,-,TRBD2,TRBJ2-3,TRBV7-9,14
TGTGCCAGTAGTATAACCGGGACAGGCGGTATTAACGGCTTC,CASSITGTGGINGF,-,TRBD1,TRBJ1-2,TRBV19,14
TGCGCCAGCAGCGTTAGCGGGGGGGCGGTCTACGAGCAGTACTTC,CASSVSGGAVYEQYF,-,TRBD2,TRBJ2-7,TRBV5-1,15
TGTGCCAGCAGGACGGCGGGCACTGAAGCTTTCTTT,CASRTAGTEAFF,-,-,TRBJ1-1,TRBV6-5,12
TGTGCCAGCAGCTTAGCGGGGACTAGCCCGAGGGGGGGAGAGACCCAGTACTTC,CASSLAGTSPRGGETQYF,-,TRBD2,TRBJ2-5,TRBV7-2,18
TGTGCCAGCAGTCCACCGGGACAGCCCAACTATGGCTACACCTTC,CASSPPGQPNYGYTF,-,TRBD1,TRBJ1-2,TRBV27,15
TGTGCCAGCAGCTTAGGTTACGGGACACACAATGAGCAGTTCTTC,CASSLGYGTHNEQFF,-,-,TRBJ2-1,TRBV7-2,15
TGTGCCAGCAGCTTCGGCAGGGGAGGCGAGCAGTACTTC,CASSFGRGGEQYF,once,-,TRBJ2-7,TRBV13,13
TGTGCCAGCAGCTTAGGACAACTAGCGGGGGGAATCGAGCAGTACTTC,CASSLGQLAGGIEQYF,-,TRBD2,TRBJ2-7,TRBV5-4,16
TGTGCCAGCAGCTCCGGCAGGATCCACGAGCAGTACTTC,CASSSGRIHEQYF,-,-,TRBJ2-7,TRBV7-8,13
TGTGCCACCAGCAGGACCCTGGGACAGGGGGAGGAAAAACTGTTTTTT,CATSRTLGQGEEKLFF,-,TRBD1,TRBJ1-4,TRBV15,16
TGTGCCAGCAGCAAGAGACTAGCGGGGGACTACAATGAGCAGTTCTTC,CASSKRLAGDYNEQFF,once,TRBD2,TRBJ2-1,TRBV9,16
TGCGCCAGCAGCCGGACAGGGCCTCATGGCTACACCTTC,CASSRTGPHGYTF,-,TRBD1,TRBJ1-2,TRBV5-1,13
TGTGCCAGCAGTTTAGGCCGACCAGGGCAGTACTTC,CASSLGRPGQYF,-,-,TRBJ2-7,TRBV28,12
TGTGCCAGCAGTATAAGGGACAGTCCTAATGAAAAACTGTTTTTT,CASSIRDSPNEKLFF,-,TRBD1,TRBJ1-4,TRBV28,15
TGTGCCAGCAGTGACAGCCTCCAAGCTAACTATGGCTACACCTTC,CASSDSLQANYGYTF,-,-,TRBJ1-2,TRBV5-6,15
TGTGCCAGCAGTAGGGGAGGTCAGGGGGGTGAGCAGTTCTTC,CASSRGGQGGEQFF,-,-,TRBJ2-1,TRBV6-5,14
TGTGCCAGTGGCTCGGGGTTCTACGAGCAGTACTTC,CASGSGFYEQYF,-,-,TRBJ2-7,TRBV19,12
TGTGCCAGCCGGGGGCAGGGATCCTACAATGAGCAGTTCTTC,CASRGQGSYNEQFF,once,-,TRBJ2-1,TRBV28,14
TGTGCCAGCAGTTTATCCCGGGACCTAAAGGGCTACACCTTC,CASSLSRDLKGYTF,once,-,TRBJ1-2,TRBV28,14
TGTGCCAGCAGCTTAGGGGCCCAAGGCCCCCTAAAGGACGAGCAGTACTTC,CASSLGAQGPLKDEQYF,-,-,TRBJ2-7,TRBV7-6,17
TGTGCCAGCAGTTACTCGGGAGGGAGGACGACTGAAGCTTTCTTT,CASSYSGGRTTEAFF,-,-,TRBJ1-1,TRBV6-6,15
TGTGCCAGCAGCTCCCGGGACGGCCCCCTGGAGCAGTACTTC,CASSSRDGPLEQYF,-,-,TRBJ2-7,TRBV7-2,14
TGCGCCAGCAGCGCCTCCACCACAGGGGGTTATGGCTACACCTTC,CASSASTTGGYGYTF,-,TRBD1,TRBJ1-2,TRBV5-1,15
TGTGCCAGCAGTCACCGGGCAGGCCGAGAGACCCAGTACTTC,CASSHRAGRETQYF,-,-,TRBJ2-5,TRBV6-6,14
TGTGCCAGCAGCAGGGATGCGGGGGTTGGGACTGAAGCTTTCTTT,CASSRDAGVGTEAFF,-,-,TRBJ1-1,TRBV5-5,15
TGTGCCAGTAGTATTTGGGCGAAGACTGAAGCTTTCTTT,CASSIWAKTEAFF,few,-,TRBJ1-1,TRBV19,13
TGTGCCAGCAGTGGGCGTCAAATGAACACTGAAGCTTTCTTT,CASSGRQMNTEAFF,-,-,TRBJ1-1,TRBV6-1,14
TGTGCCAGCAGCTTAAGGACATTTGCCACTGAAGCTTTCTTT,CASSLRTFATEAFF,-,-,TRBJ1-1,TRBV7-8,14
TGTGCCAGTAGTATCGGAGCGGGGGGCCGGGTCAAAAACATTCAGTACTTC,CASSIGAGGRVKNIQYF,-,TRBD2,TRBJ2-4,TRBV19,17
TGTGCCAGCATAAGCGGGGGGGCGGGAGATACGCAGTATTTT,CASISGGAGDTQYF,-,TRBD2,TRBJ2-3,TRBV2,14
TGTGCCAGCAGCACCGTCGGCCGACTAGGGCAGTACTTC,CASSTVGRLGQYF,-,-,TRBJ2-7,TRBV27,13
TGCGCCAGCAGCTCCCTTGACAGGGGGGACTACAATGAGCAGTTCTTC,CASSSLDRGDYNEQFF,-,TRBD1,TRBJ2-1,TRBV5-1,16
TGTGCCAGCAGCTACAAGGGTAGCTCCTACGAGCAGTACTTC,CASSYKGSSYEQYF,-,-,TRBJ2-7,TRBV7-2,14
TGTGCCAGCAGCTTAATTCAGCGAACCTCATCCCTGGGGAACACCGGGGAGCTGTTTTTT,CASSLIQRTSSLGNTGELFF,-,-,TRBJ2-2,TRBV7-8,20
TGTGCCAGCTCCCCTGGAAAGGGAGGGGACTACGAGCAGTACTTC,CASSPGKGGDYEQYF,-,TRBD2,TRBJ2-7,TRBV18,15
TGTGCCAGCAGTTACGGGGCAGGGCAGGACTATGGCTACACCTTC,CASSYGAGQDYGYTF,-,-,TRBJ1-2,TRBV6-5,15
TGTGCCATCAGTGTAGCAGGGACAGGTTTCGAGCAGTACTTC,CAISVAGTGFEQYF,-,TRBD1,TRBJ2-7,TRBV10-3,14
TGTGCCAGCAGCTTGGGGGACAGGGATGCCAAAAACATTCAGTACTTC,CASSLGDRDAKNIQYF,-,TRBD1,TRBJ2-4,TRBV5-4,16
TGTGCCAGCAGCCCTTCTGGCGGGTGGAAGCATTTT,CASSPSGGWKHF,few,-,TRBJ1-5,TRBV7-8,12
TGCGCCAGCAGCCAGGGCGACAGGGAGAGGGGTCAGCCCCAGCATTTT,CASSQGDRERGQPQHF,-,TRBD1,TRBJ1-5,TRBV4-3,16
TGTGCCAGCAGCTCATTCCTGGCCGGGGGGGTCATAGATGAGCAGTTCTTC,CASSSFLAGGVIDEQFF,-,TRBD2,TRBJ2-1,TRBV13,17
TGTGCCAGAAGCTCGCCCGGGGGGCATGGATCCTACGAGCAGTACTTC,CARSSPGGHGSYEQYF,-,-,TRBJ2-7,TRBV5-3,16
TGTGCCAGCAGTGAAGCGGGCGGGACAGGGGTCCTCTACTATGGCTACACCTTC,CASSEAGGTGVLYYGYTF,once,TRBD1,TRBJ1-2,TRBV6-1,18
TGTGCCAGCAGCCCAGCGGCTTTCCAAGAGACCCAGTACTTC,CASSPAAFQETQYF,-,-,TRBJ2-5,TRBV14,14
TGTGCCAGCAGCGGAGGGACAGGCAACACCGGGGAGCTGTTTTTT,CASSGGTGNTGELFF,-,TRBD1,TRBJ2-2,TRBV9,15
TGTGCCAGCAGCACCTATCGGGCTAGCGGGGGTCCTAGCACAGATACGCAGTATTTT,CASSTYRASGGPSTDTQYF,-,TRBD2,TRBJ2-3,TRBV7-6,19
TGCGCCAGCAGCTGGACAGGGGGCGAGAATCAGCCCCAGCATTTT,CASSWTGGENQPQHF,-,TRBD1,TRBJ1-5,TRBV5-1,15
TGTGCCAGCAGTGAATCGGCAGGGGATTACAATGAGCAGTTCTTC,CASSESAGDYNEQFF,-,-,TRBJ2-1,TRBV6-1,15
TGTGCCAGCAGTTCACGGGTGATGAACACTGAAGCTTTCTTT,CASSSRVMNTEAFF,-,-,TRBJ1-1,TRBV6-5,14